The rows below give T cell receptor beta chains drawn from one sample of a study of early T cells in non-severe SARS-CoV-2 infection. Each CDR3 protein is one row after TCRdb ran MiXCR on the 5' RACE reads. Among 80,000 or so distinct CDR3 sequences listed, roughly 10% were seen once. This specimen was whole blood, taken at baseline. The source is an adult who was a healthcare worker with PCR-confirmed SARS-CoV-2 infection or an uninfected control (not recorded which). Both conserved end residues are part of each CDR3. A D gene is named only where the DNA matches it firmly. Some rows mark clone size as missing; the rest say once, few, many or name a class of expanded clone.

abundance	d_gene	v_gene	j_gene	CDR3nt	CDR3aa
few	NA	TRBV5-1	TRBJ2-1	TGCGCCAGCGCCAGCAGCCTCAACAATGAGCAGTTCTTC	CASASSLNNEQFF
few	NA	TRBV4-1	TRBJ2-1	TGCGCCAGCAGGGAACTACGTCGCTACGGCAATGAGCAGTTCTTC	CASRELRRYGNEQFF
few	TRBD1	TRBV19	TRBJ2-1	TGTGCCAGTAGTAGCAGGGGGCGTGAGGATGAGCAGTTCTTC	CASSSRGREDEQFF
once	NA	TRBV7-2	TRBJ1-5	TGTGCCAGCAGCTTAGGGGGCAGGGTAGGCAATCAGCCCCAGCATTTT	CASSLGGRVGNQPQHF
many	TRBD1	TRBV10-3	TRBJ2-1	TGTGCCATCAGCGACCCTTACAGGGGCCCCTACAATGAGCAGTTCTTC	CAISDPYRGPYNEQFF
NA	NA	TRBV11-2	TRBJ2-3	TGTGCCAGCAGCTTCGGGGCGGGGGCAAACACAGATACGCAGTATTTT	CASSFGAGANTDTQYF
NA	NA	TRBV28	TRBJ2-3	TGTGCCAGCAGTTACCCAGGGGTCCCCGGAGATACGCAGTATTTT	CASSYPGVPGDTQYF
NA	TRBD1	TRBV5-1	TRBJ2-7	TGCGCCAGCAGCTTGGTGGGACAGGGATTCCCCTACGAGCAGTACTTC	CASSLVGQGFPYEQYF
NA	NA	TRBV12-3/TRBV12-4	TRBJ1-2	TGTGCCAGCAGTCCCACCCGGGACATTTCAATAACCTATGGCTACACCTTC	CASSPTRDISITYGYTF
many	NA	TRBV5-1	TRBJ1-6	TGCGCCAGCAGCTTTTTGCTGGGATCGGATAATTCACCCCTCCACTTT	CASSFLLGSDNSPLHF
few	TRBD1	TRBV28	TRBJ1-2	TGTGCCAGCAGTTCCGCCTCGACAGGGGAGAATGGCTACACCTTC	CASSSASTGENGYTF
few	NA	TRBV7-9	TRBJ2-3	TGTGCCAGCAGGATTAGGACAACAGATACGCAGTATTTT	CASRIRTTDTQYF
many	NA	TRBV2	TRBJ2-7	TGTGCCAGCAGTGCCCCACAACCTCAGGGTTCCTACGAGCAGTACTTC	CASSAPQPQGSYEQYF